This T cell receptor (beta chain) stems from a study of graft-versus-host responses after intestinal transplantation. About the study: Once they had received anti-thymocyte globulin induction, all recipients took tacrolimus and steroids for about three years. Study results and caveats: Early post-transplant falls in HvG clones accompanied the peak levels of circulating GvH clones. The marrow of recipients harbored GvH clones, and ileum or blood showed some of them first. When patients had graft-donor T cell macrochimerism, their allografts held high graft-versus-host to host-versus-graft clonal ratios.

Regarding this clone: The antigen is unknown.

Only in-frame clones appear in the TCRdb table, and some are missing; sequencing was by immunoSEQ multiplex PCR. There are about 64,000 clones in the sample; more than 90% occur only once, and 6.7% lies in the top ten. V was pared by 6 bases and J by 4 bases, with 15 bases between. Germline CDR1 MDHEN, CDR2 SYDVKM. The CDR3 covers 14 residues. This sequence joins TRBV28 and TRBJ1-1, with D hard to call. Sequences were derived from bone marrow, sampled approximately 100 weeks after intestinal transplantation. The sequence was obtained from a human patient who received an intestinal transplant, so some T cells may come from the graft donor. The CDR3 is CASRFTPGGTEAFF. The CDR3 coding sequence is TGTGCCAGCAGGTTCACCCCGGGCGGCACTGAAGCTTTCTTT. Full variable domain (remainder filled in from reference TRBV28 and TRBJ1-1): DVKVTQSSRYLVKRTGEKVFLECVQDMDHENMFWYRQDPGLGLRLIYFSYDVKMKEKGDIPEGYSVSREKKERFSLILESASTNQTSMYLCASRFTPGGTEAFFGQGTRLTVV.